This TCR beta chain was identified in a study of OX40 agonist ivuxolimab in advanced cancers. Assay used: immunoSEQ multiplex PCR; TCRdb lists only in-frame clones, some missing. The sample consists of roughly 42,000 clones, about 86% of them appearing once. Germline CDR1 SEHNR, CDR2 FQNEAQ (reference sequence). The V and J ends lost 1 base and 4 bases respectively, with 15 bases between them. The CDR3 sequence is 16 residues long. The TCR was taken from an adult with an advanced solid tumor such as melanoma, head and neck, liver or kidney cancer. The source was CD4+ or CD8+ T cells sorted from blood, collected in a trial of the OX40 agonist ivuxolimab. This rearrangement joins TRBV7-9 to TRBJ2-3; the D is unclear. CDR3 DNA sequence: TGTGCCAGCAGCTTAGATTATACTTCTCTGGCAGATACGCAGTATTTT. Amino acids: CASSLDYTSLADTQYF.